These 19 T cell receptor beta chains came from one sample sequenced in a study of early T cells in non-severe SARS-CoV-2 infection. One entry per CDR3 protein, called by TCRdb with MiXCR from the 5' RACE reads. Of approximately 70,000 distinct CDR3 sequences in the sample, 12% were seen once. Sequences were obtained from whole blood. These TCRs come from an adult who was a healthcare worker with PCR-confirmed SARS-CoV-2 infection or an uninfected control (not recorded which).

This chain connects TRBV12-5 to TRBJ2-3; TRBD1 aligns across 7 bases. CDR3 length: 14 amino acids. Germline lookup yields CDR1 LGHNT and CDR2 FRNRAP. Trimming cost V 6 bases and J 2 bases; bases outside gene matches: 5. CDR3 coding DNA: TGTGCTAGTGGCAGGGACAGACCCACAGATACGCAGTATTTT. Translation gives CASGRDRPTDTQYF.

This clonotype was detected a few times. This chain uses TRBV27 with TRBJ2-2, with TRBD1 identical over 7 bases. Losses at the gene ends were 5 bases for V and 4 bases for J; bases not matched to a gene: 7. This CDR3 has 15 amino acids. Germline V gives CDR1 MNHEY, CDR2 SMNVEV (reference sequence). CDR3 DNA: TGTGCCAGCAGTCCGACAGGGCTGGGCACCGGGGAGCTGTTTTTT. Protein: CASSPTGLGTGELFF.

V gene TRBV29-1 combines with J gene TRBJ1-2; D gene unclear. Germline CDR1 and CDR2: SQVTM and ANQGSEA. The CDR3 has 12 amino acids. V was pared by 4 bases and J by 2 bases, with 8 bases between. CDR3 region: CSVGGQNYGYTF. For the CDR3, the DNA is TGCAGCGTTGGAGGGCAGAACTATGGCTACACCTTC.

This sequence joins TRBV7-2 and TRBJ2-5; 16 bases map to TRBD2. The germline V gene encodes CDR1 SGHTA and CDR2 FQGNSA. V was pared by 1 base and J by 4 bases, with 3 bases of the junction left unmatched. CDR3 length: 17 amino acids. DNA of the CDR3: TGTGCCAGCAGCTTAGGGGGACTAGCGGGAGGGATAGAGACCCAGTACTTC. Protein product: CASSLGGLAGGIETQYF.

In its sample, this clonotype was seen many times. The chain uses TRBV5-1 and TRBJ1-2, with 8 bases fitting TRBD1. The CDR3 is made up of 15 amino acids. J lost 4 bases, V lost 2 bases, and 7 bases had no gene match. Germline V CDR1 and CDR2: SGHRS, YFSETQ. The CDR3 loop is CASSFWDRRSYGYTF. The CDR3 region has the DNA TGCGCCAGCAGCTTTTGGGACAGGAGAAGCTATGGCTACACCTTC.

This clonotype was detected ten times or more. The chain employs TRBV28 and TRBJ2-1, with unresolved D. V was cut by 2 bases and J by 7 bases, with 3 bases left in between. From germline, CDR1 is MDHEN and CDR2 SYDVKM. CDR3 length: 11 residues. The CDR3 reads CASSLVNEQFF. Here the CDR3 DNA reads TGTGCCAGCAGTTTAGTGAATGAGCAGTTCTTC.

Notes on this clonotype: One base away lies a much larger clone, so this may be a sequencing read error. The chain recombines TRBV12-3 or TRBV12-4 with TRBJ2-1; 14 positions agree with TRBD2. The CDR3 length is 14 residues. V gave up 6 bases and J gave up 8 bases; unmatched junction bases: 3. The CDR3 is CASRTSGRAYEQFF. In DNA form, the CDR3 reads TGTGCCAGCAGGACTAGCGGGAGGGCCTATGAGCAGTTCTTC.

V gene TRBV4-2 combines with J gene TRBJ2-2; 7 bases agree with TRBD1. This CDR3 spans 16 amino acids. Germline CDR1 is LGHNA and CDR2 is YNFKEQ. Losses at the gene ends were 1 base for V and 4 bases for J; bases not matched to a gene: 6. The CDR3 nucleotides are TGTGCCAGCAGCCAAGGACTCGGACAGGTCACCGGGGAGCTGTTTTTT. This codes for CASSQGLGQVTGELFF.

This clonotype was observed at least ten times. The rearrangement links TRBV28 to TRBJ1-3; 7 positions agree with TRBD1. CDR3 length equals 16 residues. J was trimmed by 8 bases and V by 7 bases; bases with no gene match: 17. CDR1 and CDR2 (germline): MDHEN, SYDVKM. CDR3 sequence: CASKGQSFTLGDTIYF. DNA of the CDR3: TGTGCCAGCAAGGGACAGTCTTTTACTCTAGGGGACACCATATATTTT.

In its sample, this clonotype was seen many times. This chain connects TRBV7-2 to TRBJ2-1, with a tentative D call TRBD2 (6 bases). The CDR3 loop spans 17 amino acids. The V gene's germline CDR1 is SGHTA and CDR2 FQGNSA. The V end lost 5 bases, the J end lost 2 bases, and 19 bases lay between the germline ends. CDR3 residues: CASSQAAGSRTYNEQFF. In DNA, the CDR3 is TGTGCCAGCAGCCAGGCTGCCGGGAGTCGAACCTACAATGAGCAGTTCTTC. Complete variable domain (other parts from reference TRBV7-2 and TRBJ2-1): GAGVSQSPSNKVTEKGKDVELRCDPISGHTALYWYRQSLGQGLEFLIYFQGNSAPDKSGLPSDRFSAERTGGSVSTLTIQRTQQEDSAVYLCASSQAAGSRTYNEQFFGPGTRLTVL.

This clonotype was picked up many times. The genes are TRBV5-1 and TRBJ2-7, with 9 positions matching TRBD2. This CDR3 region has 15 residues. The J segment lost 2 bases and the V segment lost 1 base, leaving 4 bases of the junction unmatched. The V gene's germline CDR1 is SGHRS and CDR2 YFSETQ. CDR3 region: CASSLSSGGAYEQYF. The CDR3, as DNA: TGCGCCAGCAGCTTGAGTAGCGGGGGAGCCTACGAGCAGTACTTC.

This clonotype came up many times. The chain combines TRBV4-3 with TRBJ2-1; 12 nucleotides align to TRBD2. The junction had 8 bases not matched to a gene; V was cut back by 1 base and J by 10 bases. The CDR3 is 16 amino acids. CDR1 is LGHNA, CDR2 YSLEER, per germline. The CDR3 loop is CASSQGTSGMSGEQFF. The CDR3 bases are TGCGCCAGCAGCCAAGGGACTAGCGGGATGAGTGGGGAGCAGTTCTTC.

The genes are TRBV11-2 and TRBJ2-5, with 9 bases that match TRBD2. This CDR3 comprises 17 residues. Per germline, CDR1 SGHAT and CDR2 FQNNGV. V was pared by 3 bases and J by 3 bases, with 11 bases of the junction left unmatched. For the CDR3, the DNA is TGTGCCAGCAGCTTTAGCGGGAGACCCGGACAGGAAGAGACCCAGTACTTC. Translation: CASSFSGRPGQEETQYF.

The chain carries TRBV11-2 and TRBJ2-1; possibly TRBD1 for D (6 bases). Trimming took off 5 bases at V and 2 bases at J, with 10 bases between the two ends. CDR3 length equals 14 residues. Germline V gives CDR1 SGHAT, CDR2 FQNNGV. The CDR3 protein is CASSRGQTYNEQFF. The CDR3, as DNA: TGTGCCAGCAGCCGCGGACAGACCTACAATGAGCAGTTCTTC.

The chain has TRBV6-2 or TRBV6-3 and TRBJ2-1, with D perhaps matching TRBD1 (5 bases). The germline V gene has CDR1 MNHEY and CDR2 SVGEGT. The V end was cut by 0 bases, the J end by 10 bases, with 16 bases between. This CDR3 region has 15 residues. The CDR3: CASSYSIPGLWEQFF. DNA for the CDR3: TGTGCCAGCAGTTACTCGATCCCAGGGTTGTGGGAGCAGTTCTTC.

Ten or more counts support this clonotype. The chain has TRBV5-4 and TRBJ2-5; 8 nucleotides agree with TRBD1. V lost 6 bases to trimming and J lost 2 bases; unmatched junction nucleotides: 6. From germline, CDR1 is SGHNT and CDR2 YYREEE (reference sequence). The CDR3 has 14 amino acids. CDR3 nucleotide sequence: TGTGCCAGCACCCGACAGGGGTCTCAAGAGACCCAGTACTTC. Protein product: CASTRQGSQETQYF.

This clonotype was recorded many times. The CDR3 DNA reads as TGCAGTGCTCCAAAAGGACTAGCGGGAGCCTCTTGGGCTGGAGATACGCAGTATTTT. Its translation: CSAPKGLAGASWAGDTQYF. The chain combines TRBV20-1 with TRBJ2-3; 13 positions match TRBD2. Germline V gene data show CDR1 as DFQATT and CDR2 as SNEGSKA (reference sequence). J was trimmed by 5 bases and V by 5 bases; bases with no gene match: 19. The CDR3 consists of 19 residues.

By sample share, this clonotype is medium-sized. The chain couples TRBV7-9 to TRBJ1-1; D is ambiguous. The germline gives CDR1 SEHNR, CDR2 FQNEAQ (reference sequence). Trimming left V 3 bases short and J 3 bases short, with 14 bases between. CDR3 length: 15 residues. CDR3 protein: CASSFESLLDTEAFF. CDR3 in DNA: TGTGCCAGCAGCTTTGAGAGCCTCCTGGACACTGAAGCTTTCTTT.

This clonotype occurred many times. V usage is TRBV7-2 and J usage is TRBJ2-5; D uncertain. Per germline, CDR1 SGHTA and CDR2 FQGNSA. The V end was cut by 1 base, the J end by 4 bases, with 13 bases between. The CDR3 is 15 residues long. The CDR3 nucleotides are TGTGCCAGCAGCTTAGATCGTCATGAAGTAGAGACCCAGTACTTC. Translating it yields CASSLDRHEVETQYF. The entire variable domain, with the rest obtained from reference TRBV7-2 and TRBJ2-5, is as follows: GAGVSQSPSNKVTEKGKDVELRCDPISGHTALYWYRQSLGQGLEFLIYFQGNSAPDKSGLPSDRFSAERTGGSVSTLTIQRTQQEDSAVYLCASSLDRHEVETQYFGPGTRLLVL.